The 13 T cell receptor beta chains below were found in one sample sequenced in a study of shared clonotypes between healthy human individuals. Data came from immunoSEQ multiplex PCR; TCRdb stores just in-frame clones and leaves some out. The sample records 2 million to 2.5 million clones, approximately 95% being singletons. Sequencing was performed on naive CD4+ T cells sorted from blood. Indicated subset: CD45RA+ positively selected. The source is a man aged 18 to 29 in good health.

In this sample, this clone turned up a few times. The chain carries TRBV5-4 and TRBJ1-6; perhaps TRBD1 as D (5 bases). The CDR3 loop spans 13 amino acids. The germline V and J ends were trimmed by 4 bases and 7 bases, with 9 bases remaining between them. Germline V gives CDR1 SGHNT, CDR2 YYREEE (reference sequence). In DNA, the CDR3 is TGTGCCAGCAGCCGGGAGGGGAATTCACCCCTCCACTTT. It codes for CASSREGNSPLHF.

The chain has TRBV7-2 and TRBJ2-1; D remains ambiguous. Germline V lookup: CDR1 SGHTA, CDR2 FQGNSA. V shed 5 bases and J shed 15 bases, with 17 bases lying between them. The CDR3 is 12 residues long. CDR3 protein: CASSHPWARPFF. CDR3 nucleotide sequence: TGTGCCAGCAGCCATCCCTGGGCCCGTCCGTTCTTC. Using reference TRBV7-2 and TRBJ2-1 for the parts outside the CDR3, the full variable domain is GAGVSQSPSNKVTEKGKDVELRCDPISGHTALYWYRQSLGQGLEFLIYFQGNSAPDKSGLPSDRFSAERTGGSVSTLTIQRTQQEDSAVYLCASSHPWARPFFGPGTRLTVL.

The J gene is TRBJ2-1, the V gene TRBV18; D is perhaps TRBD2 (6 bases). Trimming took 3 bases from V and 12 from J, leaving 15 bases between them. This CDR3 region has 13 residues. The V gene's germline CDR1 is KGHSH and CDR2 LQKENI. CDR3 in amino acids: CASSPPGVGWQFF. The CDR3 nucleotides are TGTGCCAGCTCACCCCCGGGGGTGGGTTGGCAGTTCTTC. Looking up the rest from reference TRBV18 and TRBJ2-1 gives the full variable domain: NAGVMQNPRHLVRRRGQEARLRCSPMKGHSHVYWYRQLPEEGLKFMVYLQKENIIDESGMPKERFSAEFPKEGPSILRIQQVVRGDSAAYFCASSPPGVGWQFFGPGTRLTVL.

The CDR3 bases are TGTGCCATCAGTGAGATGTCCCACAAGGTGATCACTGGAAACACCATATATTTT. Translation: CAISEMSHKVITGNTIYF. The gene calls are TRBV10-3 and TRBJ1-3; no clear D gene. The V end lost 2 bases, the J end lost 2 bases, and 19 bases lay between the germline ends. Germline V gives CDR1 ENHRY, CDR2 SYGVKD. The CDR3 spans 18 residues.

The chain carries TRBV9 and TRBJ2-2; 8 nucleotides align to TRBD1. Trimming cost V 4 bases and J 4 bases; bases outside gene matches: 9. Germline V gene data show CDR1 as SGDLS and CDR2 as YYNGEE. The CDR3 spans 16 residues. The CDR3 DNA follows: TGTGCCAGCAGCCCCTTTGGGCAGGGGGCCACCGGGGAGCTGTTTTTT. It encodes CASSPFGQGATGELFF.

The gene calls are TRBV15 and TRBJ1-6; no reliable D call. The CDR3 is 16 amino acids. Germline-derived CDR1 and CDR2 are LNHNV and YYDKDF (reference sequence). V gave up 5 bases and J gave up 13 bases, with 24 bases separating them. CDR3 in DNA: TGTGCCACCAGCCTTAATCATGGCATGACGGCATCCCCCCTCCACTTT. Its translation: CATSLNHGMTASPLHF.

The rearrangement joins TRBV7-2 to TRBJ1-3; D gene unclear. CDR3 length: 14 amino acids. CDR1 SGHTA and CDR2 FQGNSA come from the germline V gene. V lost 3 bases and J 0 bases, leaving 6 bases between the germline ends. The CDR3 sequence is CASSFQASGNTIYF. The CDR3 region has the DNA TGTGCCAGCAGCTTTCAGGCCTCTGGAAACACCATATATTTT.

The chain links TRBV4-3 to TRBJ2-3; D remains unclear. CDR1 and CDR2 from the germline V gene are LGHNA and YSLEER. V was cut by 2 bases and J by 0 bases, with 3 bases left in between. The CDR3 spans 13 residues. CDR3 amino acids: CASSQQSTDTQYF. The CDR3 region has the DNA TGCGCCAGCAGCCAACAGAGCACAGATACGCAGTATTTT.

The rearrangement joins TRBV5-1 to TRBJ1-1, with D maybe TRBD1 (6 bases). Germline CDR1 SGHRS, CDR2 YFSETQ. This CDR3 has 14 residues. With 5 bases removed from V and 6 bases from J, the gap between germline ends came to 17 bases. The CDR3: CASRDTGRGPEAFF. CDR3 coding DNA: TGCGCCAGCAGGGATACAGGGAGGGGACCTGAAGCTTTCTTT.

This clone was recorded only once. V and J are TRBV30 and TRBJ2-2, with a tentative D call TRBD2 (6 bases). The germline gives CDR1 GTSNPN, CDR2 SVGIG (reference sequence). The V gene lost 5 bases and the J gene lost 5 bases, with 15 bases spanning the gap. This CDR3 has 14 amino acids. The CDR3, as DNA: TGTGCCTGGGCCCAAGGAGGGGCAACCGGGGAGCTGTTTTTT. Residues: CAWAQGGATGELFF.

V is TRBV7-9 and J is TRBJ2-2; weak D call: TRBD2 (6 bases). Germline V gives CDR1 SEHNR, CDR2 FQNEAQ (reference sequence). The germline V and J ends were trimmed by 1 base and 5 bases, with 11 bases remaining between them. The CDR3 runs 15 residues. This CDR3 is CASSLDGSLTGELFF. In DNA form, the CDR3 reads TGTGCCAGCAGCTTAGACGGGAGTCTAACCGGGGAGCTGTTTTTT.

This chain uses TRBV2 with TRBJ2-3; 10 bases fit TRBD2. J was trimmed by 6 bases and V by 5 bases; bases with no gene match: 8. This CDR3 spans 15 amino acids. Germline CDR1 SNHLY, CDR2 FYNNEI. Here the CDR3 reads CASSSSGSPSDTQYF. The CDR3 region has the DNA TGTGCCAGCAGTTCTAGCGGGAGTCCTAGTGATACGCAGTATTTT.

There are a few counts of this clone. The DNA of the CDR3 is TGTGCCAGCAGTCTTCAGGGGGAGGATGAAAAACTGTTTTTT. This codes for CASSLQGEDEKLFF. The chain links TRBV4-2 to TRBJ1-4; 7 bases agree with TRBD1. The CDR3 contains 14 residues. Germline assignment: CDR1 LGHNA and CDR2 YNFKEQ. V dropped 6 bases and J dropped 6; count of bases not matched to a gene: 7.